The 15 T cell receptor beta chains given below trace back to one sample, sequenced in a study of T-cell memory formation after mild COVID-19 (dated by TCRdb to the early 2020s). To prepare the library, 5' RACE was applied. The sequencing machine was an Illumina NovaSeq 6000. The public reads were quality trimmed at Q25 with fastp and then assembled into clones with MiXCR by TCRdb, keeping productive beta chains. When rows share a CDR3 protein, they turn into one entry using the most common DNA and genes. This sample has approximately 400,000 distinct CDR3 sequences in its table, and 15% to 20% of those were observed once. The leading ten clones occupy roughly 21% of the sample. Source material: PBMCs or a T cell subset sorted from them (not recorded which). The receptors were gathered from a man between 18 and 29 years old who had mild COVID-19 (a few samples of this study predate the infection). The sample titles of this study are shuffled in the database, so cell type and time point are left out; the donor was told from shared clones.

This sequence joins TRBV7-8 and TRBJ2-3, with D maybe TRBD1 (6 bases). This CDR3 has 15 amino acids. V lost 5 bases, J lost 2 bases, and 14 bases lay in between. CDR1 SGHVS and CDR2 FQNEAQ come from the germline V gene. CDR3 in amino acids: CASSHSRGHTDTQYF. CDR3 coding DNA: TGTGCCAGCAGCCACTCCCGGGGACACACAGATACGCAGTATTTT. The full variable domain, its missing parts supplied by reference TRBV7-8 and TRBJ2-3, is GAGVSQSPRYKVAKRGQDVALRCDPISGHVSLFWYQQALGQGPEFLTYFQNEAQLDKSGLPSDRFFAERPEGSVSTLKIQRTQQEDSAVYLCASSHSRGHTDTQYFGPGTRLTVL.

This clonotype came up a few times. The chain links TRBV6-5 to TRBJ2-7; D is uncertain. The CDR3 loop spans 9 amino acids. V was pared by 11 bases and J by 7 bases, with 9 bases between. Germline CDR1 reads MNHEY; CDR2 reads SVGAGI. DNA of the CDR3: TGTGCCGGCAACGGGGAGCAGTACGTC. Translating it yields CAGNGEQYV.

The rearrangement joins TRBV20-1 to TRBJ2-3, with TRBD2 matching over 13 bases. The ends lost 3 bases at V and 4 bases at J; junction bases unmatched: 4. This CDR3 comprises 15 residues. Germline V gene data show CDR1 as DFQATT and CDR2 as SNEGSKA (reference sequence). The CDR3 is CSARVTSGGSDTQYF. The DNA of the CDR3 is TGCAGTGCTAGGGTGACTAGCGGGGGGTCAGATACGCAGTATTTT.

This clonotype was observed a handful of times. Its ends do not fully match the called genes, so a read error is possible. The rearrangement links TRBV7-7 to TRBJ2-1; 12 nucleotides match TRBD2. This CDR3 comprises 17 residues. Germline assignment: CDR1 SSHAT and CDR2 FNYEAQ (reference sequence). CDR3 region: CASSPELLLAGGPEQFF. The CDR3 DNA follows: TGTGCTAGCAGCCCCGAGCTGTTACTAGCGGGGGGCCCTGAGCAGTTCTTC.

This clonotype came up many times. This chain links TRBV30 with TRBJ2-7; TRBD1 or TRBD2 may be the D gene (5 bases each). CDR1 GTSNPN and CDR2 SVGIG come from the germline V gene (reference sequence). Trimming removed 5 bases from V and 4 bases from J, with 9 bases in between. This CDR3 contains 11 residues. CDR3 in DNA: TGTGCCTGGGGGGACCTTTACGAGCAGTACTTC. Its translation is CAWGDLYEQYF.

The chain employs TRBV15 and TRBJ2-5, with D hard to call. There are 11 residues in the CDR3. Between the trimmed V and J ends, which lost 1 base and 13 bases, there was a span of 10 bases. Germline CDR1 LNHNV, CDR2 YYDKDF (reference sequence). Here the CDR3 reads CATSRGAVRYF. CDR3 coding DNA: TGTGCCACCAGCAGAGGGGCAGTTCGGTACTTC.

The table lists this clonotype with a few counts. The genes are TRBV25-1 and TRBJ2-2, with D perhaps TRBD1 or TRBD2 (5 bases each). This CDR3 is built from 15 residues. The V gene's germline CDR1 is MGHDK and CDR2 SYGVNS. Trimming took off 4 bases at V and 5 bases at J, with 14 bases between the two ends. The CDR3: CASSVPGPRTGELFF. For the CDR3, the DNA is TGTGCCAGCAGTGTACCGGGACCTCGGACCGGGGAGCTGTTTTTT.

The rearrangement joins TRBV5-5 to TRBJ1-5; D perhaps matches TRBD1 (5 bases). The CDR3 is 16 amino acids. V lost 2 bases and J 0 bases, leaving 12 bases between the germline ends. In germline, CDR1 is SGHKS, CDR2 YYEKEE (reference sequence). CDR3 protein: CASSFDRSYSNQPQHF. In DNA, the CDR3 is TGTGCCAGCAGCTTCGACAGAAGCTATAGCAATCAGCCCCAGCATTTT. Variable domain in full (rest from reference TRBV5-5 and TRBJ1-5): DAGVTQSPTHLIKTRGQQVTLRCSPISGHKSVSWYQQVLGQGPQFIFQYYEKEERGRGNFPDRFSARQFPNYSSELNVNALLLGDSALYLCASSFDRSYSNQPQHFGDGTRLSIL.

This clonotype has just a few counts. This sequence joins TRBV10-3 and TRBJ2-2; tentative D call: TRBD2 (5 bases). Germline loops: CDR1 ENHRY, CDR2 SYGVKD. Trimming left V 11 bases short and J 2 bases short, with 15 bases between. The CDR3 is made up of 14 amino acids. CDR3 nucleotides: TGTGCCGCCGGGAACCGGGAAAACACCGGGGAGCTGTTTTTT. Its translation is CAAGNRENTGELFF.

This clonotype was seen a handful of times. The chain recombines TRBV18 with TRBJ2-3; 10 positions agree with TRBD2. CDR3 length: 15 amino acids. Germline CDR1 and CDR2: KGHSH and LQKENI. Unmatched junction bases numbered 8, after V lost 6 bases and J lost 5 bases. The CDR3: CASSQSGGAVDTQYF. CDR3 in DNA: TGTGCCAGCTCGCAAAGCGGGGGGGCCGTAGATACGCAGTATTTT. Using reference TRBV18 and TRBJ2-3 for the parts outside the CDR3, the full variable domain is NAGVMQNPRHLVRRRGQEARLRCSPMKGHSHVYWYRQLPEEGLKFMVYLQKENIIDESGMPKERFSAEFPKEGPSILRIQQVVRGDSAAYFCASSQSGGAVDTQYFGPGTRLTVL.

The chain uses TRBV20-1 and TRBJ2-4; 12 bases fit TRBD2. The CDR3 sequence is 14 residues long. With 6 bases clipped from V and 5 bases from J, the junction kept 5 bases outside the gene matches. Per germline, CDR1 DFQATT and CDR2 SNEGSKA (reference sequence). The CDR3 bases are TGCAGTGCGCCACTAGCGGGGGGAGAAAACATTCAGTACTTC. Residues: CSAPLAGGENIQYF.

This rearrangement joins TRBV5-1 to TRBJ2-3; TRBD1 matches at 7 bases. The CDR3 has 15 amino acids. The trim removed 5 bases at V and 2 bases at J, leaving 8 bases unmatched. Germline V CDR1 and CDR2: SGHRS, YFSETQ. CDR3 region: CASSSSGTATDTQYF. CDR3 bases: TGCGCCAGCAGTTCCTCCGGGACAGCCACAGATACGCAGTATTTT.

V is TRBV12-3 or TRBV12-4 and J is TRBJ1-2; D call uncertain. The ends were cut back, 4 bases at V and 7 bases at J, with 7 bases in the middle. The length of the CDR3 is 11 residues. As DNA, the CDR3 is TGTGCCAGCAGTTACTCGGCTGGCTACACCTTC. It is translated as CASSYSAGYTF.

This clonotype was seen a handful of times. V usage is TRBV29-1 and J usage is TRBJ1-3; D not resolved. The V end was cut by 5 bases, the J end by 0 bases, with 8 bases between. In germline, CDR1 is SQVTM, CDR2 ANQGSEA. CDR3 size: 13 residues. The CDR3 DNA reads TGCAGCGTTTCAGGAGACTCTGGAAACACCATATATTTT. Translating it yields CSVSGDSGNTIYF.

This clonotype occurred a few times. The chain employs TRBV20-1 and TRBJ2-3; TRBD1 matches at 9 bases. Germline CDR1 DFQATT, CDR2 SNEGSKA (reference sequence). V shed 4 bases, J shed 3 bases, and the junction held 5 bases outside the gene matches. The CDR3 has 14 residues. The CDR3 nucleotides read TGCAGTGCTAATGGACAGGGGAGTACAGATACGCAGTATTTT. Translation: CSANGQGSTDTQYF.